Included here is one T cell receptor beta chain sequence, with context. This entry is derived from a study of T-cell reconstitution after alpha-beta-depleted transplantation in children. The CDR3 is 17 amino acids. V shed 3 bases, J shed 0 bases, and the junction held 8 bases outside the gene matches. The germline gives CDR1 SGHRS, CDR2 YFSETQ. TCRbeta library preparation incorporated unique molecular identifiers. MiXCR, run by TCRdb on the PCR reads, gives a single entry per CDR3 protein. Of under 350,000 distinct CDR3 sequences listed, approximately 9.6% are singletons. The chain joins TRBV5-1 to TRBJ2-4; the match to TRBD1 covers 8 bases. The sequences come from PBMCs from the stem cell graft donor, collected from the stem cell graft. This clonotype was obtained from a human donor who donated a stem cell graft to a child with SCID. The CDR3 bases are TGCGCCAGCAGCTCGACCGGGACAGGACTAGCCAAAAACATTCAGTACTTC. Translated: CASSSTGTGLAKNIQYF.